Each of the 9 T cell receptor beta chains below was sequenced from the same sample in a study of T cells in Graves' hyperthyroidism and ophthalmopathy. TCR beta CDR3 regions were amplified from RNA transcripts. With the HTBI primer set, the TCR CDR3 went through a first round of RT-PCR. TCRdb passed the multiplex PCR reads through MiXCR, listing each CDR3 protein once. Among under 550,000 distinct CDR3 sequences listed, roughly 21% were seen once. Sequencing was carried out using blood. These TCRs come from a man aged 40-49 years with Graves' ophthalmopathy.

The CDR3 protein is CASSLGDGMNTEAFF. In DNA, the CDR3 is TGTGCCAGCAGCTTAGGAGACGGAATGAACACTGAAGCTTTCTTT. The chain joins TRBV11-2 to TRBJ1-1; D unresolved. This CDR3 has 15 residues. The germline V gene has CDR1 SGHAT and CDR2 FQNNGV. Trimming stripped 1 base from V and 0 bases from J, with 9 bases between.

CDR3 sequence: CASSPVLGLAVRGYTQYF. In DNA form, the CDR3 reads TGTGCCAGCTCACCAGTCTTGGGACTAGCGGTGAGAGGCTATACGCAGTATTTT. The genes are TRBV18 and TRBJ2-3; 11 nucleotides align to TRBD2. The V and J ends lost 2 bases and 7 bases, in that order; junction bases with no gene match: 14. This CDR3 is 18 amino acids long. Germline values: CDR1 KGHSH, CDR2 LQKENI.

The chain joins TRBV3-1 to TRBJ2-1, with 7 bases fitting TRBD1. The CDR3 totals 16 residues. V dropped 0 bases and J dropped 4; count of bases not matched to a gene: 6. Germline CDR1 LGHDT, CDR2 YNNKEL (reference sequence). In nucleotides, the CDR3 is TGTGCCAGCAGCCAAGATAGGGCAGGGGGATACAATGAGCAGTTCTTC. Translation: CASSQDRAGGYNEQFF.

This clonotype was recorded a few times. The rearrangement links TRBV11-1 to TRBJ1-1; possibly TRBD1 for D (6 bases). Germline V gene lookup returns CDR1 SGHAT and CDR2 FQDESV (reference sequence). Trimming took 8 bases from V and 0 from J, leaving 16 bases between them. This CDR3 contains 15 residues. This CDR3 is CASQQGTVLNTEAFF. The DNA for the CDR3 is TGTGCCAGCCAACAGGGAACGGTACTGAACACTGAAGCTTTCTTT.

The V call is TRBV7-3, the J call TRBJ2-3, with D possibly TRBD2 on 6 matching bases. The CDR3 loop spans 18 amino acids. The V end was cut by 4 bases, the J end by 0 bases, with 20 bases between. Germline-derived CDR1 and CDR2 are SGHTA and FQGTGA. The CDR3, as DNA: TGTGCCAGCAGCTCGCCGGGGACTCCTTCCGCTAGCACAGATACGCAGTATTTT. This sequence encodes CASSSPGTPSASTDTQYF.

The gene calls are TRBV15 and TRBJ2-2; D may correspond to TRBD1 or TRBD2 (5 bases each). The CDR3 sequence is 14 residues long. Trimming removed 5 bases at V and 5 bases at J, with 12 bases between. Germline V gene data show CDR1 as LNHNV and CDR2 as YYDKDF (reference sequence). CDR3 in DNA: TGTGCCACCAGCGCGGGCAGGGCTACCGGGGAGCTGTTTTTT. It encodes CATSAGRATGELFF.

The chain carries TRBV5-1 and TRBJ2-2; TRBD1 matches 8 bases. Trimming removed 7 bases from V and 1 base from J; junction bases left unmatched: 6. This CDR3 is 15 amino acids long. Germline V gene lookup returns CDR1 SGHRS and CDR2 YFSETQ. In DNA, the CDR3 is TGCGCCAGCTTTTCTGGGACAGGGAACACCGGGGAGCTGTTTTTT. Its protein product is CASFSGTGNTGELFF.

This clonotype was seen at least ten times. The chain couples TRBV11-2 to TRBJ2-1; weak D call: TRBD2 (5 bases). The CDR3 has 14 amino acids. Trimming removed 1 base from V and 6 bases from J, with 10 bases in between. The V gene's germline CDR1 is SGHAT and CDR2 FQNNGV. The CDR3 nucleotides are TGTGCCAGCAGCTTAGCGGGATCTCTCAATGAGCAGTTCTTC. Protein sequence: CASSLAGSLNEQFF.

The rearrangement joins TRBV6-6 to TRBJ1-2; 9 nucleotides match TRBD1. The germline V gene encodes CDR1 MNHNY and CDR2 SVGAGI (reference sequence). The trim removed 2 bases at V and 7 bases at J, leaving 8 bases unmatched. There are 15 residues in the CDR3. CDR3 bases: TGTGCCAGCAGTTACGGGTCCGGGACAGGGCTTGGCTACACCTTC. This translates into CASSYGSGTGLGYTF.